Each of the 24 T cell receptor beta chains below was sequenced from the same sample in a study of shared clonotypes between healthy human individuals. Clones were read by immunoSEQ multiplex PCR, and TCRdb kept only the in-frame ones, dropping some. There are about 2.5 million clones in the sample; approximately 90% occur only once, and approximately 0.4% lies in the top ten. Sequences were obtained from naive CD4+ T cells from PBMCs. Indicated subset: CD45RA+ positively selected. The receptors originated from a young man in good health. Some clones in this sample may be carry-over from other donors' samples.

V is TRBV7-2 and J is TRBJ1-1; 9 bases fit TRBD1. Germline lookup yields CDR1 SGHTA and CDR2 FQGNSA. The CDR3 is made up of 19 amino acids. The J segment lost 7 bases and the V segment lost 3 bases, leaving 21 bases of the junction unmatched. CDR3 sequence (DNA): TGTGCCAGCAGCTTTCCAGCTAGACGCCCAGCCGGGACAGGGATTGAAGCTTTCTTT. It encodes CASSFPARRPAGTGIEAFF.

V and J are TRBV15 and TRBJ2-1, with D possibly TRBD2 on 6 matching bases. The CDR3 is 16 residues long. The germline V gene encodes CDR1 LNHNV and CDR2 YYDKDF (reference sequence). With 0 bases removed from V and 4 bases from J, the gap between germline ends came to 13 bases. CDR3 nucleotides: TGTGCCACCAGCAGAGATCGCGGGAACATTTACAATGAGCAGTTCTTC. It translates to CATSRDRGNIYNEQFF.

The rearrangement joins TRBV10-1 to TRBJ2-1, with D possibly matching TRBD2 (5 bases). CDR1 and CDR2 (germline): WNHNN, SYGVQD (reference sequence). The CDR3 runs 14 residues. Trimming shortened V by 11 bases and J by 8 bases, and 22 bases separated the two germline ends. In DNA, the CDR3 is TGCGCCCCCAAGGGTCTCTCTAAAGCGGATGAGCAGTTCTTC. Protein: CAPKGLSKADEQFF.

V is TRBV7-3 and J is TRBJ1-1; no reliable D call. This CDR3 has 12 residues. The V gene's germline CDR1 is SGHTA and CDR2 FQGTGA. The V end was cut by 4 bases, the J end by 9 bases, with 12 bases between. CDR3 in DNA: TGTGCCAGCAGCTCGACCCCGGGGAAAGCTTTCTTT. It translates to CASSSTPGKAFF. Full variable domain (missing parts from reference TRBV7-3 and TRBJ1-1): GAGVSQTPSNKVTEKGKYVELRCDPISGHTALYWYRQSLGQGPEFLIYFQGTGAADDSGLPNDRFFAVRPEGSVSTLKIQRTERGDSAVYLCASSSTPGKAFFGQGTRLTVV.

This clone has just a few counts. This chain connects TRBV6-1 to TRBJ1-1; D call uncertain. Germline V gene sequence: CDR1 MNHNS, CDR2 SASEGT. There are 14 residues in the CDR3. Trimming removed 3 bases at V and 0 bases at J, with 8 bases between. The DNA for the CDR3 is TGTGCCAGCAGTGACGCGGGTTTGAACACTGAAGCTTTCTTT. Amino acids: CASSDAGLNTEAFF.

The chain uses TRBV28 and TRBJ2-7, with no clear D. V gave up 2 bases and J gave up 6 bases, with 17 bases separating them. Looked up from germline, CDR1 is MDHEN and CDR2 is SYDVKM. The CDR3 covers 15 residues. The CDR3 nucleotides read TGTGCCAGCAGTTTAGTTCGGAAAGGCCCCAGCGAGCAGTACTTC. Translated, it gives CASSLVRKGPSEQYF.

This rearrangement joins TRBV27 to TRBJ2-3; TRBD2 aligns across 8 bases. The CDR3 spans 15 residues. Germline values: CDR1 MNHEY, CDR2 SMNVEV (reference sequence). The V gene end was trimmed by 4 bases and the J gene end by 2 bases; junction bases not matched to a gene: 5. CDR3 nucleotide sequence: TGTGCCAGCAGTTCGACGGGGGGGGCCACAGATACGCAGTATTTT. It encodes CASSSTGGATDTQYF.

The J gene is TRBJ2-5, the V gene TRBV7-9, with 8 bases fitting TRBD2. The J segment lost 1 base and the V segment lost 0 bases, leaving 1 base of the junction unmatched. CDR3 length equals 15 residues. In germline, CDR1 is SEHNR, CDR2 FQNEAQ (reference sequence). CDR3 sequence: CASSLASGTQETQYF. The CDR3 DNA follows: TGTGCCAGCAGCTTAGCTAGCGGGACCCAAGAGACCCAGTACTTC.

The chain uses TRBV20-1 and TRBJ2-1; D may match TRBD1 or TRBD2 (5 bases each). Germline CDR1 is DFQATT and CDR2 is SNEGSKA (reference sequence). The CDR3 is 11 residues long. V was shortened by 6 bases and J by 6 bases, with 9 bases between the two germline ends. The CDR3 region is CSAQRGNEQFF. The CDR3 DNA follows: TGCAGTGCCCAGAGGGGCAATGAGCAGTTCTTC.

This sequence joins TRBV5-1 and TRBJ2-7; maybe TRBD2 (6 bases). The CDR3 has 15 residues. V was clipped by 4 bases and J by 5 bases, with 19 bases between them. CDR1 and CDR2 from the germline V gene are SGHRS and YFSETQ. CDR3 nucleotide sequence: TGCGCCAGCAGCCAAAGCGGGCGGGCCGTCGACGAGCAGTACTTC. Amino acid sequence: CASSQSGRAVDEQYF. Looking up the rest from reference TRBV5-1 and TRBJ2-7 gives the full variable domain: KAGVTQTPRYLIKTRGQQVTLSCSPISGHRSVSWYQQTPGQGLQFLFEYFSETQRNKGNFPGRFSGRQFSNSRSEMNVSTLELGDSALYLCASSQSGRAVDEQYFGPGTRLTVT.

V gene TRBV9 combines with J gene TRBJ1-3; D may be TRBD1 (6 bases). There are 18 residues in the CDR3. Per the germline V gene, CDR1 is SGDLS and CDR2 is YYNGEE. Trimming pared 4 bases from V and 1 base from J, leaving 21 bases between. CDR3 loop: CASSPGPSNRASGNTIYF. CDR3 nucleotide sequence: TGTGCCAGCAGCCCAGGGCCCTCTAACAGGGCATCTGGAAACACCATATATTTT.

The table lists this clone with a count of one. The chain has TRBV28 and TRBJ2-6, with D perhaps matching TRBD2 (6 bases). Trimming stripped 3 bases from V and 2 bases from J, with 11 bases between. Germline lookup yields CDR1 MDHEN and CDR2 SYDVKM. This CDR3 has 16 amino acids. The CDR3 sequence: CASSFPTGAGANVLTF. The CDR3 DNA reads TGTGCCAGCAGTTTTCCGACGGGGGCTGGGGCCAACGTCCTGACTTTC.

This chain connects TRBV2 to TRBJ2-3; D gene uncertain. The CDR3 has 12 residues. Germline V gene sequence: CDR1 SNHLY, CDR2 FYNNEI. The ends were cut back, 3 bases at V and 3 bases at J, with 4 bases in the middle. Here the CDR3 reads CASSDRTDTQYF. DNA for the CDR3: TGTGCCAGCAGTGACCGAACAGATACGCAGTATTTT.

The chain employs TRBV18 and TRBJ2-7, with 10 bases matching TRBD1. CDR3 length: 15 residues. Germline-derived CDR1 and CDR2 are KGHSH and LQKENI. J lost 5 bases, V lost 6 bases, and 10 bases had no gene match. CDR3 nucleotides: TGTGCCAGCTCCCCCCGGGACAGGGGTAACAACGAGCAGTACTTC. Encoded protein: CASSPRDRGNNEQYF.

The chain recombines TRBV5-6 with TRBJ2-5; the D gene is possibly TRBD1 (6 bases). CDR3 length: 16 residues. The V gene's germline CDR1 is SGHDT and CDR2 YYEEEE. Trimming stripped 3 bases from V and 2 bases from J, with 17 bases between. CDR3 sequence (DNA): TGTGCCAGCAGCTACCTATACCGGGACACACAAGAGACCCAGTACTTC. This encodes CASSYLYRDTQETQYF. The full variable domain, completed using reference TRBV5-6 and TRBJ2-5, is DAGVTQSPTHLIKTRGQQVTLRCSPKSGHDTVSWYQQALGQGPQFIFQYYEEEERQRGNFPDRFSGHQFPNYSSELNVNALLLGDSALYLCASSYLYRDTQETQYFGPGTRLLVL.

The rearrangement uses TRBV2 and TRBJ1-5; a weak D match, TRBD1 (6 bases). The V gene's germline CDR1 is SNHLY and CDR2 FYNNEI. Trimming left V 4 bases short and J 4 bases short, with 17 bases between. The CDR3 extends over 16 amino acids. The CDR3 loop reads CASSGSGGASNQPQHF. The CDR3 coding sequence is TGTGCCAGCAGTGGGTCCGGGGGCGCGTCAAATCAGCCCCAGCATTTT.

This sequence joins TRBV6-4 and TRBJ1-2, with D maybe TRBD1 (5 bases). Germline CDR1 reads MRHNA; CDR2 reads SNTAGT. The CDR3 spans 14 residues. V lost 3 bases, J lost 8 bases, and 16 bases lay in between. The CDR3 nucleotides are TGTGCCAGCAGTGAAAACGTTGGGGGACGGGGCTACACCTTC. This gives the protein CASSENVGGRGYTF.

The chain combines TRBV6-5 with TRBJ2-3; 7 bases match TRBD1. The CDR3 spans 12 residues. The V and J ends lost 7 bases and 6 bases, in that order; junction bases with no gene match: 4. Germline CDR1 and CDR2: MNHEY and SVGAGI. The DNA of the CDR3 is TGTGCCAGCAAGGGGGCTGTTGATACGCAGTATTTT. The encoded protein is CASKGAVDTQYF.

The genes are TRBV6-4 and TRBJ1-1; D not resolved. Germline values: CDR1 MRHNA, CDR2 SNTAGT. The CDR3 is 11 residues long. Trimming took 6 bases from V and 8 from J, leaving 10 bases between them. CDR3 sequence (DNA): TGTGCCAGCAGCAAGGGAGGGGAAGCTTTCTTT. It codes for CASSKGGEAFF.

CDR3: CASSTTAISYNEQFF. The CDR3 nucleotides are TGTGCCAGCAGTACGACAGCGATCTCCTACAATGAGCAGTTCTTC. The chain is built from TRBV27 and TRBJ2-1, with D possibly matching TRBD1 (5 bases). Germline lookup yields CDR1 MNHEY and CDR2 SMNVEV (reference sequence). There are 15 residues in the CDR3. With 5 bases removed from V and 0 bases from J, the gap between germline ends came to 11 bases.

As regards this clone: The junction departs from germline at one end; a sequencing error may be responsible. CDR3: CASSARGTSGRALDF. The CDR3 bases are TGTGCCAGCAGCGCCCGCGGTACTAGCGGGAGGGCCTTGGACTTC. The rearrangement joins TRBV11-1 to TRBJ2-7; 13 bases align to TRBD2. The CDR3 loop spans 15 amino acids. CDR1 and CDR2 from the germline V gene are SGHAT and FQDESV (reference sequence).

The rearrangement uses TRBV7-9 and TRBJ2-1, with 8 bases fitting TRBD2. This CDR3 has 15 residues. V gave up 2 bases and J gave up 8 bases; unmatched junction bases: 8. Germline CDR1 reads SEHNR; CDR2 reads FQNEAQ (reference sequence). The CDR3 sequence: CASSLFAGGMDEQFF. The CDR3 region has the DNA TGTGCCAGCAGCTTATTTGCGGGAGGTATGGATGAGCAGTTCTTC.

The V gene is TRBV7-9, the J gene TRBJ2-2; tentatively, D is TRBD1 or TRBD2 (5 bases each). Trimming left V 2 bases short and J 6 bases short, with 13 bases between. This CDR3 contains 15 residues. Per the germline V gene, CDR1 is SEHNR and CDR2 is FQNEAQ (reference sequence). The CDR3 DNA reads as TGTGCCAGCAGCTTACTTTGGGGACGGGCCGGGGAGCTGTTTTTT. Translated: CASSLLWGRAGELFF.

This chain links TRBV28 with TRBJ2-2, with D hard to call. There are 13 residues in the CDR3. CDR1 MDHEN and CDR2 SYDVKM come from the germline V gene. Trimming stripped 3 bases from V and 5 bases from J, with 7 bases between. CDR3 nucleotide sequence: TGTGCCAGCAGTTTGAGTCAGACCGGGGAGCTGTTTTTT. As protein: CASSLSQTGELFF.